This TCR beta chain was retrieved from a study of cytotoxic CD8 clonotypes in ibrutinib-treated CLL. Sequencing was performed with immunoSEQ multiplex PCR; in TCRdb, only in-frame clones are kept and a portion is missing. The sample has 100,000 to 150,000 clones; 70% to 90% are singletons. The sample here was PBMCs, taken after 24 months of ibrutinib treatment. This TCR came from a human donor with chronic lymphocytic leukemia.

The chain's CDR3 is CASSRTGQFGQPQHF. CDR3 DNA: TGTGCCAGCAGTCGGACAGGGCAGTTCGGCCAGCCCCAGCATTTT. The chain employs TRBV6-5 and TRBJ1-5; 8 bases line up with TRBD1. The CDR3 runs to 15 residues. Germline CDR1 MNHEY, CDR2 SVGAGI. Germline trimming cut 5 bases from V and 7 bases from J; bases unmatched to any gene: 10.